The subject of this entry is one T cell receptor beta chain. Its target is unknown. The data belong to a study of response to subunit inactivated influenza vaccine. This CDR3 is built from 15 residues. V lost 5 bases and J 8 bases, leaving 21 bases between the germline ends. Germline V gene sequence: CDR1 SGHAT, CDR2 FQNNGV. TCRdb ran MiXCR on the RT-PCR reads and lists one entry per CDR3 protein. Here the sample spans about 650,000 distinct CDR3 sequences, 12% to 15% being singletons. Study-wide results and caveats: With each seasonal influenza vaccination, the authors suggested, few new T cells are recruited.

This receptor was obtained from a man aged 50-60 years who received an inactivated influenza vaccine. The sequencing here drew on PBMCs from blood, taken 14 to 15 days before vaccination. The chain combines TRBV11-2 with TRBJ1-2, with TRBD1 as a possible D gene (5 bases). CDR3 in amino acids: CASSPGLGLAEGYTF. CDR3 bases: TGTGCCAGCAGCCCGGGCTTGGGACTTGCAGAGGGCTACACCTTC.